The clone carrying this T cell receptor beta chain was found many times. The CDR3 is made up of 18 amino acids. Germline lookup yields CDR1 SGHTA and CDR2 FQGNSA. The V gene end was trimmed by 1 base and the J gene end by 2 bases; junction bases not matched to a gene: 10. The data were obtained in a study of T cell repertoires in cytomegalovirus infection. TCRdb processed the reads anew with MiXCR; each CDR3 protein has one entry. The table shows a few hundred thousand distinct CDR3 sequences, with around a sixth occurring only once. The sample was PBMCs. The chain joins TRBV7-2 to TRBJ2-7; TRBD2 agrees at 11 bases. The clonotype originates from a human donor in good health (CMV status not recorded). Some clones in this sample may be carry-over from other donors' samples. The CDR3 reads CASSLVEVGLAGTYEQYF. The CDR3 bases are TGTGCCAGCAGCTTAGTTGAGGTCGGACTAGCGGGTACCTACGAGCAGTACTTC. Full variable domain (missing parts from reference TRBV7-2 and TRBJ2-7): GAGVSQSPSNKVTEKGKDVELRCDPISGHTALYWYRQSLGQGLEFLIYFQGNSAPDKSGLPSDRFSAERTGGSVSTLTIQRTQQEDSAVYLCASSLVEVGLAGTYEQYFGPGTRLTVT.